The next 24 T cell receptor beta chains were all read from a single sample in a study of CD8 T cells in ankylosing spondylitis. TCRdb re-called the 5' RACE reads through MiXCR, storing one row per CDR3 protein. The table lists more than 100,000 distinct CDR3 sequences, roughly 11% of them singletons. The sequenced sample consisted of blood, either unsorted or a sorted T cell fraction (not recorded which). The receptors originated from a female donor with ankylosing spondylitis or in good health (not recorded which).

This sequence joins TRBV5-1 and TRBJ1-1; 7 positions match TRBD1. The germline CDR1 and CDR2 sequences are SGHRS and YFSETQ. This CDR3 is built from 13 residues. After removal of 4 bases from V and 3 bases from J, the junction contained 3 bases not matched to a gene. This CDR3 reads CASSAQGYTEAFF. The CDR3 coding sequence is TGCGCCAGCAGCGCACAGGGGTACACTGAAGCTTTCTTT.

This clonotype was counted at least ten times. The V gene is TRBV9, the J gene TRBJ2-2; D assignment may be TRBD1 or TRBD2 (5 bases each). Trimming cost V 4 bases and J 1 base, with 14 bases left between them. In germline, CDR1 is SGDLS, CDR2 YYNGEE. There are 16 residues in the CDR3. The CDR3 spells CASSLRGGQNTGELFF. The CDR3 DNA sequence: TGTGCCAGCAGCCTCCGGGGTGGACAGAACACCGGGGAGCTGTTTTTT.

This clonotype was recorded many times. The chain combines TRBV20-1 with TRBJ2-3; 10 nucleotides align to TRBD2. Germline CDR1 and CDR2: DFQATT and SNEGSKA (reference sequence). This CDR3 is 18 amino acids long. Trimming took 0 bases from V and 2 from J; bases not matched to a gene: 11. The CDR3, as DNA: TGCAGTGCTAGAGATCCCCAGCGGGGGGGCTCCATCACAGATACGCAGTATTTT. Its protein is CSARDPQRGGSITDTQYF.

The table lists this clonotype with many counts. The J gene is TRBJ2-1, the V gene TRBV5-5; tentatively, D is TRBD1 (6 bases). Germline CDR1 SGHKS, CDR2 YYEKEE (reference sequence). V was trimmed by 3 bases and J by 0 bases, leaving 10 bases between them. This CDR3 spans 15 amino acids. For the CDR3, the DNA is TGTGCCAGCAGCTCGACAGGTAACTCCTACAATGAGCAGTTCTTC. Protein product: CASSSTGNSYNEQFF. The variable domain in full, with the rest retrieved from reference TRBV5-5 and TRBJ2-1, is DAGVTQSPTHLIKTRGQQVTLRCSPISGHKSVSWYQQVLGQGPQFIFQYYEKEERGRGNFPDRFSARQFPNYSSELNVNALLLGDSALYLCASSSTGNSYNEQFFGPGTRLTVL.

This clonotype was seen many times. J is TRBJ1-3 and V is TRBV2; no clear D gene. The CDR3 sequence is 14 residues long. Germline V gives CDR1 SNHLY, CDR2 FYNNEI. V shed 10 bases and J shed 1 base, with 14 bases lying between them. DNA for the CDR3: TGTGCCACCCTACCCACGGGGTCTGGAAACACCATATATTTT. Translated: CATLPTGSGNTIYF.

The table lists this clonotype with many counts. The chain links TRBV20-1 to TRBJ2-5, with no clear D. V gave up 3 bases and J gave up 5 bases, with 22 bases separating them. CDR1 DFQATT and CDR2 SNEGSKA come from the germline V gene (reference sequence). The CDR3 is made up of 16 amino acids. In DNA, the CDR3 is TGCAGTGCTAGCCCCCTCCTCGGCCCGACAAGGGAGACCCAGTACTTC. Translated, it gives CSASPLLGPTRETQYF.

This clonotype was detected many times. The chain has TRBV25-1 and TRBJ1-1, with D possibly being TRBD1 (5 bases). The germline gives CDR1 MGHDK, CDR2 SYGVNS. The V gene lost 6 bases and the J gene lost 0 bases, with 8 bases spanning the gap. This CDR3 region has 13 residues. The CDR3 DNA follows: TGTGCCAGCAGAGCAGGGATGAACACTGAAGCTTTCTTT. Its translation: CASRAGMNTEAFF.

This clonotype was observed many times. The V gene is TRBV12-3 or TRBV12-4, the J gene TRBJ1-1, with D possibly TRBD1 on 5 matching bases. The V and J ends lost 7 bases and 1 base respectively, with 13 bases between them. This CDR3 contains 14 residues. CDR3 sequence reads: CASTQGFSNTEAFF. The CDR3 region has the DNA TGTGCCAGCACCCAGGGATTTTCGAACACTGAAGCTTTCTTT.

The chain carries TRBV6-2 or TRBV6-3 and TRBJ2-1; D call uncertain. Germline V gene lookup returns CDR1 MNHEY and CDR2 SVGEGT. V lost 8 bases to trimming and J lost 10 bases, with 15 bases between them. CDR3 length equals 12 residues. For the CDR3, the DNA is TGTGCCAGCCGACCCCCGGGCTTCGAGCAGTTCTTC. This gives the protein CASRPPGFEQFF.

This clonotype has at least ten counts. This chain joins TRBV11-2 and TRBJ1-4; D may be TRBD1 (5 bases). The germline CDR1 and CDR2 sequences are SGHAT and FQNNGV. The ends were cut back, 2 bases at V and 10 bases at J, with 20 bases in the middle. This CDR3 region has 16 residues. As DNA, the CDR3 is TGTGCCAGCAGCTTAACTCAAGGCCAGGGCTTCGGAAAACTGTTTTTT. It yields the protein CASSLTQGQGFGKLFF. Together with reference TRBV11-2 and TRBJ1-4, the CDR3 gives the full variable domain: EAGVAQSPRYKIIEKRQSVAFWCNPISGHATLYWYQQILGQGPKLLIQFQNNGVVDDSQLPKDRFSAERLKGVDSTLKIQPAKLEDSAVYLCASSLTQGQGFGKLFFGSGTQLSVL.

This clonotype was detected ten times or more. The V and J genes are TRBV20-1 and TRBJ2-3; D gene uncertain. Germline V lookup: CDR1 DFQATT, CDR2 SNEGSKA (reference sequence). Between the trimmed V and J ends, which lost 6 bases and 4 bases, there was a span of 14 bases. The CDR3 spans 13 residues. CDR3: CSAPPRWPDTQYF. CDR3 sequence (DNA): TGCAGTGCGCCTCCCCGCTGGCCAGATACGCAGTATTTT.

This clonotype was seen at least ten times. The gene calls are TRBV5-1 and TRBJ1-1; 8 bases are a match to TRBD1. The CDR3 is 14 residues long. V shed 2 bases and J 3 bases; nucleotides not matched to a gene: 3. Germline-derived CDR1 and CDR2 are SGHRS and YFSETQ. CDR3 amino acids: CASSLQGEDTEAFF. CDR3 DNA sequence: TGCGCCAGCAGCTTACAGGGGGAGGACACTGAAGCTTTCTTT.

This clonotype appeared a few times. The chain has TRBV11-3 and TRBJ2-1; TRBD1 is a possible D gene (6 bases). From germline, CDR1 is SGHNT and CDR2 YENEEA. The CDR3 spans 17 residues. The V and J ends lost 4 bases and 1 base respectively, with 17 bases between them. In DNA, the CDR3 is TGTGCCAGCAGCTCGTGGGGACCAGGGACATCCTACAATGAGCAGTTCTTC. This encodes CASSSWGPGTSYNEQFF.

This clonotype was observed at least ten times. The V call is TRBV30, the J call TRBJ1-2; D gene uncertain. Germline V gene data show CDR1 as GTSNPN and CDR2 as SVGIG (reference sequence). This CDR3 is 12 amino acids long. V lost 3 bases and J 4 bases, leaving 9 bases between the germline ends. CDR3 coding DNA: TGTGCCTGGAGAGTGAACGGCTATGGCTACACCTTC. Protein product: CAWRVNGYGYTF.

Ten or more counts support this clonotype. V is TRBV28 and J is TRBJ1-1; no clear D gene. This CDR3 region has 12 residues. V lost 3 bases and J lost 5, with 7 bases in between. From germline, CDR1 is MDHEN and CDR2 SYDVKM. The CDR3 DNA reads as TGTGCCAGCAGTTTTCTGGTGACTGAAGCTTTCTTT. Amino acids: CASSFLVTEAFF.

This clonotype was picked up many times. V usage is TRBV5-1 and J usage is TRBJ1-1; D is uncertain. The CDR3 runs 14 residues. The V end lost 4 bases, the J end lost 1 base, and 11 bases lay between the germline ends. Germline CDR1 and CDR2: SGHRS and YFSETQ. CDR3 region: CASSDYRGNTEAFF. CDR3 bases: TGCGCCAGCAGCGATTACCGGGGGAACACTGAAGCTTTCTTT.

This clonotype was seen a few times. The chain employs TRBV7-3 and TRBJ2-2; D gene uncertain. The germline CDR1 and CDR2 sequences are SGHTA and FQGTGA. The ends were cut back, 0 bases at V and 0 bases at J, with 5 bases in the middle. The CDR3 covers 15 residues. The CDR3 nucleotides are TGTGCCAGCAGCTTAACACACTCGAACACCGGGGAGCTGTTTTTT. Amino acids: CASSLTHSNTGELFF.

This clonotype has only a few counts. The rearrangement links TRBV18 to TRBJ2-7, with TRBD2 matching 10 bases. The CDR3 consists of 15 residues. With V trimmed by 0 bases and J by 6 bases, 5 bases remained unmatched. Germline V gene data show CDR1 as KGHSH and CDR2 as LQKENI. The CDR3 region is CASSPPGLARPEQYF. The CDR3 region has the DNA TGTGCCAGCTCACCACCGGGACTAGCGCGACCCGAGCAGTACTTC. Supplemented by reference TRBV18 and TRBJ2-7, the full variable domain reads NAGVMQNPRHLVRRRGQEARLRCSPMKGHSHVYWYRQLPEEGLKFMVYLQKENIIDESGMPKERFSAEFPKEGPSILRIQQVVRGDSAAYFCASSPPGLARPEQYFGPGTRLTVT.

This chain uses TRBV10-3 with TRBJ2-7; 11 bases are shared with TRBD2. CDR1 and CDR2 from the germline V gene are ENHRY and SYGVKD. Trimming cost V 5 bases and J 1 base; bases outside gene matches: 4. The CDR3 is 15 amino acids. DNA of the CDR3: TGTGCCATCAGTACGACTAGCGGGGTGTCCTACGAGCAGTACTTC. It is translated as CAISTTSGVSYEQYF.

This clonotype was seen many times. The gene calls are TRBV12-3 or TRBV12-4 and TRBJ1-1; 7 bases are shared with TRBD1. V lost 3 bases and J lost 5; bases outside the gene matches: 9. This CDR3 contains 15 residues. The CDR3 DNA is TGTGCCAGCAGTTTTACAATACAGGGGAGAACTGAAGCTTTCTTT. Translation gives CASSFTIQGRTEAFF.

This clonotype occurred a few times. An end of the junction does not agree with germline; a read error may underlie this. J is TRBJ2-5 and V is TRBV20-1, with 12 bases that match TRBD2. The CDR3 consists of 16 residues. Germline CDR1 DFQATT, CDR2 SNEGSKA (reference sequence). DNA for the CDR3: TGCTGTGCTAGGATCGCTAGCGGGGGGGCCTGGGAGACCCAGTACTTC. This translates into CCARIASGGAWETQYF.

This clonotype was recorded at least ten times. The V call is TRBV20-1, the J call TRBJ2-1; the D gene could be TRBD1 or TRBD2 (5 bases each). Trimming shortened V by 3 bases and J by 4 bases, and 7 bases separated the two germline ends. CDR1 and CDR2 from the germline V gene are DFQATT and SNEGSKA (reference sequence). CDR3 length equals 12 residues. CDR3: CSASWGYNEQFF. The CDR3 region has the DNA TGCAGTGCTAGTTGGGGGTACAATGAGCAGTTCTTC.

Comments on this clonotype: The junction departs from germline at one end; a sequencing error may be responsible. The chain recombines TRBV20-1 with TRBJ1-2, with 7 bases matching TRBD1. This CDR3 spans 17 amino acids. Germline V gives CDR1 DFQATT, CDR2 SNEGSKA (reference sequence). CDR3 residues: CSAWGRDSGSSNCGYTF. DNA of the CDR3: TGCAGTGCCTGGGGCCGGGACAGTGGATCGTCGAACTGTGGCTACACCTTC.

The rearrangement links TRBV7-3 to TRBJ1-6; D remains ambiguous. Trimming cost V 5 bases and J 0 bases, with 14 bases left between them. The germline gives CDR1 SGHTA, CDR2 FQGTGA. The CDR3 contains 17 residues. The CDR3, as DNA: TGTGCCAGCAGCCCAACCTGGGAGGCCTCCTATAATTCACCCCTCCACTTT. Encoded protein: CASSPTWEASYNSPLHF.